This TCR beta chain stems from a study of T cell changes during pregnancy in multiple sclerosis. This CDR3 comprises 15 residues. CDR1 and CDR2 (germline): LNHDA, SQIVND (reference sequence). V was shortened by 3 bases and J by 2 bases, with 14 bases between the two germline ends. Some clones are missing from TCRdb's copy, which holds only in-frame ones; the method was immunoSEQ multiplex PCR. This repertoire shows some 81,000 clones, 85% to 95% found once; its top ten account for 2% to 3%. The clonotype was recovered from a female donor in good health, enrolled as a control in a pregnancy study. The J gene is TRBJ2-7, the V gene TRBV19; maybe TRBD2 (5 bases). Sequenced here: peripheral blood, sampled after pregnancy. The CDR3 DNA reads TGTGCCAGTAGTATCGCACCCGGGGATCCCTACGAGCAGTACTTC. Amino acid sequence: CASSIAPGDPYEQYF.